This passage covers 28 T cell receptor beta chains from one sample sequenced in a study of T cells in localized non-small cell lung cancer. Assay: immunoSEQ multiplex PCR; the TCRdb copy retains only in-frame clones and omits some. The sample lists some 54,000 clones, less than 85% occurring once. Specimen: PBMCs, collected before any cancer treatment. The receptors come from a woman aged 40-69 years with stage II lung adenocarcinoma.

CDR3 bases: TGTGCCAGCAGCTGGGGAGGGCGAGCTTTCTTT. This translates into CASSWGGRAFF. The gene calls are TRBV5-4 and TRBJ1-1; D not resolved. Germline-derived CDR1 and CDR2 are SGHNT and YYREEE (reference sequence). The CDR3 is 11 residues long. Trimming stripped 3 bases from V and 10 bases from J, with 10 bases between.

The V gene is TRBV7-8, the J gene TRBJ2-3, with unresolved D. This CDR3 is 15 amino acids long. The germline CDR1 and CDR2 sequences are SGHVS and FQNEAQ. V lost 4 bases and J 2 bases, leaving 13 bases between the germline ends. The CDR3 bases are TGTGCCAGCAGCTGGCGCTTAGGCCCCACAGATACGCAGTATTTT. Translating it yields CASSWRLGPTDTQYF.

The chain recombines TRBV5-1 with TRBJ2-3, with TRBD1 matching 8 bases. V was pared by 4 bases and J by 3 bases, with 4 bases of the junction left unmatched. Germline values: CDR1 SGHRS, CDR2 YFSETQ. This CDR3 has 14 residues. CDR3 in amino acids: CASSTGQGTDTQYF. Here the CDR3 DNA reads TGCGCCAGCAGCACAGGACAGGGAACAGATACGCAGTATTTT.

About this clone: Germline and junction disagree at one end, which may indicate a read error. This chain links TRBV11-2 with TRBJ1-2, with unresolved D. This CDR3 is built from 13 residues. The germline gives CDR1 SGHAT, CDR2 FQNNGV. The CDR3 DNA follows: TGTGCCAGCAGCTTAGCTGGTGAGACATCCAGTCTCTTC. This sequence encodes CASSLAGETSSLF. Filled out from reference TRBV11-2 and TRBJ1-2, the complete variable domain reads EAGVAQSPRYKIIEKRQSVAFWCNPISGHATLYWYQQILGQGPKLLIQFQNNGVVDDSQLPKDRFSAERLKGVDSTLKIQPAKLEDSAVYLCASSLAGETSSLFGSGTRLTVV.

CDR3 amino acids: CASSNREGNQPQHF. Written as DNA, the CDR3 is TGTGCCAGTAGCAACAGGGAAGGCAATCAGCCCCAGCATTTT. The V call is TRBV19, the J call TRBJ1-5, with D possibly being TRBD1 (6 bases). Germline V gene data show CDR1 as LNHDA and CDR2 as SQIVND (reference sequence). The germline V and J ends were trimmed by 6 bases and 2 bases, with 11 bases remaining between them. The CDR3 loop spans 14 amino acids.

The J gene is TRBJ1-5, the V gene TRBV5-1, with 7 positions matching TRBD1. Germline V gene lookup returns CDR1 SGHRS and CDR2 YFSETQ. J was trimmed by 3 bases and V by 0 bases; bases with no gene match: 3. The CDR3 contains 15 residues. The CDR3 spells CASSLGQGDNQPQHF. The CDR3 DNA is TGCGCCAGCAGCTTGGGACAGGGCGACAATCAGCCCCAGCATTTT. The full variable domain, rest sourced from reference TRBV5-1 and TRBJ1-5, is KAGVTQTPRYLIKTRGQQVTLSCSPISGHRSVSWYQQTPGQGLQFLFEYFSETQRNKGNFPGRFSGRQFSNSRSEMNVSTLELGDSALYLCASSLGQGDNQPQHFGDGTRLSIL.

The chain couples TRBV5-1 to TRBJ1-3; no definite D call. Between the trimmed V and J ends, which lost 0 bases and 3 bases, there was a span of 7 bases. Germline CDR1 and CDR2: SGHRS and YFSETQ. The CDR3 sequence is 14 residues long. The CDR3 sequence: CASSLEPIGNTIYF. Written as DNA, the CDR3 is TGCGCCAGCAGCTTGGAACCGATTGGAAACACCATATATTTT.

The V call is TRBV11-3, the J call TRBJ2-2; D unresolved. CDR3 length: 13 amino acids. V lost 1 base, J lost 6 bases, and 6 bases lay in between. The V gene's germline CDR1 is SGHNT and CDR2 YENEEA. The CDR3 DNA sequence: TGTGCCAGCAGCTTAGGGGCAGCCGGGGAGCTGTTTTTT. Translation gives CASSLGAAGELFF.

In the case of this clone: The junction departs from germline at one end; a sequencing error may be responsible. V is TRBV10-3 and J is TRBJ2-4; D might be TRBD1 (6 bases). In germline, CDR1 is ENHRY, CDR2 SYGVKD. This CDR3 is 13 amino acids long. CDR3 bases: TGTGCCATCAGTGATACCGGGACATTCAACAAAGACTTC. Translation: CAISDTGTFNKDF.

The chain recombines TRBV7-8 with TRBJ1-2; D might be TRBD1 (6 bases). This CDR3 is built from 15 residues. Trimming removed 5 bases at V and 2 bases at J, with 15 bases between. Germline CDR1 and CDR2: SGHVS and FQNEAQ. The CDR3 loop reads CASSRRGAINYGYTF. The CDR3 DNA reads TGTGCCAGCAGCCGCCGGGGGGCAATAAACTATGGCTACACCTTC.

The rearrangement uses TRBV10-3 and TRBJ1-1; D ambiguous. CDR3 length: 14 residues. Per the germline V gene, CDR1 is ENHRY and CDR2 is SYGVKD. V was trimmed by 7 bases and J by 1 base, leaving 13 bases between them. The CDR3 coding sequence is TGTGCCATCACTCGGCTCGGAACGAACACTGAAGCTTTCTTT. Translating gives CAITRLGTNTEAFF.

This clone was found a few times. The J gene is TRBJ2-1, the V gene TRBV18; D unresolved. Germline V gives CDR1 KGHSH, CDR2 LQKENI. Between the trimmed V and J ends, which lost 0 bases and 6 bases, there was a span of 6 bases. There are 13 residues in the CDR3. The CDR3 reads CASSPPSSNEQFF. The CDR3 nucleotides read TGTGCCAGCTCACCACCTAGCTCCAATGAGCAGTTCTTC.

For the CDR3, the DNA is TGCAGCGTTGCGGGAGGAATCCAGAGCACTGAAGCTTTCTTT. Translated: CSVAGGIQSTEAFF. The chain uses TRBV29-1 and TRBJ1-1; D is ambiguous. Germline V lookup: CDR1 SQVTM, CDR2 ANQGSEA. The CDR3 is 14 residues long. V was clipped by 4 bases and J by 4 bases, with 16 bases between them.

The V and J genes are TRBV7-9 and TRBJ1-3; D gene ambiguous. V was shortened by 2 bases and J by 4 bases, with 9 bases between the two germline ends. The germline V gene encodes CDR1 SEHNR and CDR2 FQNEAQ (reference sequence). CDR3 size: 14 residues. The CDR3 region has the DNA TGTGCCAGCAGCTTAAGGCCGCCAGGAAACACCATATATTTT. It codes for CASSLRPPGNTIYF. Full variable domain (rest looked up from reference TRBV7-9 and TRBJ1-3): DTGVSQNPRHKITKRGQNVTFRCDPISEHNRLYWYRQTLGQGPEFLTYFQNEAQLEKSRLLSDRFSAERPKGSFSTLEIQRTEQGDSAMYLCASSLRPPGNTIYFGEGSWLTVV.

The chain uses TRBV10-3 and TRBJ2-1; no clear D gene. V was clipped by 2 bases and J by 4 bases, with 12 bases between them. The CDR3 has 15 amino acids. CDR1 is ENHRY and CDR2 is SYGVKD in the germline V gene. The CDR3 here is CAISETASLYNEQFF. The CDR3 nucleotides read TGTGCCATCAGTGAGACAGCTTCCTTGTACAATGAGCAGTTCTTC.

The V and J genes are TRBV6-5 and TRBJ2-3; D unresolved. Germline lookup yields CDR1 MNHEY and CDR2 SVGAGI. The CDR3 sequence is 15 residues long. V lost 0 bases, J lost 4 bases, and 11 bases lay in between. Written as DNA, the CDR3 is TGTGCCAGCAGTTACTCTAGTCTCACCTCAGATACGCAGTATTTT. Translating it yields CASSYSSLTSDTQYF.

This clone was picked up one time. J is TRBJ1-2 and V is TRBV7-8; TRBD1 is a possible D gene (5 bases). From germline, CDR1 is SGHVS and CDR2 FQNEAQ. This CDR3 contains 16 residues. V was pared by 1 base and J by 2 bases, with 14 bases between. The CDR3, as DNA: TGTGCCAGCAGCTTAGATGTCAGGGCTGGGAACTATGGCTACACCTTC. It codes for CASSLDVRAGNYGYTF. Drawing the rest from reference TRBV7-8 and TRBJ1-2, the complete variable domain is GAGVSQSPRYKVAKRGQDVALRCDPISGHVSLFWYQQALGQGPEFLTYFQNEAQLDKSGLPSDRFFAERPEGSVSTLKIQRTQQEDSAVYLCASSLDVRAGNYGYTFGSGTRLTVV.

This clone occurred a few times. The CDR3 loop is CASSDQGSNGYTF. In nucleotides, the CDR3 is TGTGCCAGCAGTGACCAGGGGAGCAATGGCTACACCTTC. The chain carries TRBV6-1 and TRBJ1-2, with a possible D match to TRBD1 (6 bases). This CDR3 comprises 13 residues. V was clipped by 3 bases and J by 6 bases, with 11 bases between them. Germline CDR1 MNHNS, CDR2 SASEGT.

Concerning this clone itself: A read error may explain this, as a much larger clone is one base away. Distinct nucleotide sequences in the sample also encode this CDR3. V and J are TRBV6-1 and TRBJ1-5, with 8 bases aligning to TRBD1. CDR3 length: 13 amino acids. V was pared by 6 bases and J by 6 bases, with 4 bases of the junction left unmatched. Per the germline V gene, CDR1 is MNHNS and CDR2 is SASEGT. CDR3 loop: CASSSGQGQPQHF. The CDR3 DNA reads as TGTGCCAGCAGCTCCGGACAGGGTCAGCCCCAGCATTTT.

The chain has TRBV28 and TRBJ2-2, with 8 bases matching TRBD2. The V and J ends lost 2 bases and 7 bases, in that order; junction bases with no gene match: 9. Germline V CDR1 and CDR2: MDHEN, SYDVKM. CDR3 length equals 16 residues. As DNA, the CDR3 is TGTGCCAGCAGTTTAAGTCTCGGGGGGGCTAACGGGGAGCTGTTTTTT. Translation: CASSLSLGGANGELFF. The entire variable domain, with the rest obtained from reference TRBV28 and TRBJ2-2, is as follows: DVKVTQSSRYLVKRTGEKVFLECVQDMDHENMFWYRQDPGLGLRLIYFSYDVKMKEKGDIPEGYSVSREKKERFSLILESASTNQTSMYLCASSLSLGGANGELFFGEGSRLTVL.

The V call is TRBV6-5, the J call TRBJ2-7; 7 positions match TRBD1. CDR1 MNHEY and CDR2 SVGAGI come from the germline V gene. The CDR3 covers 14 residues. Trimming cost V 7 bases and J 6 bases; bases outside gene matches: 12. The CDR3: CASTRTGMMFEQYF. The CDR3 DNA reads TGTGCCAGCACTCGGACAGGCATGATGTTCGAGCAGTACTTC.

The chain uses TRBV30 and TRBJ2-7; 7 bases match TRBD2. Looked up from germline, CDR1 is GTSNPN and CDR2 is SVGIG (reference sequence). The CDR3 covers 13 residues. The V and J ends lost 1 base and 2 bases, in that order; junction bases with no gene match: 2. The CDR3: CAWSGGGTYEQYF. The CDR3 DNA reads TGTGCCTGGAGTGGGGGGGGTACCTACGAGCAGTACTTC.

The chain couples TRBV10-3 to TRBJ1-5, with D perhaps matching TRBD1 (5 bases). V was trimmed by 0 bases and J by 4 bases, leaving 7 bases between them. Germline V gene sequence: CDR1 ENHRY, CDR2 SYGVKD. This CDR3 contains 14 residues. The DNA of the CDR3 is TGTGCCATCAGTGAGTCGGCAGGGAATCAGCCCCAGCATTTT. Encoded protein: CAISESAGNQPQHF.

The chain links TRBV28 to TRBJ2-7, with TRBD1 matching over 9 bases. Germline loops: CDR1 MDHEN, CDR2 SYDVKM. V was pared by 6 bases and J by 4 bases, with 10 bases of the junction left unmatched. CDR3 length: 15 residues. CDR3 bases: TGTGCCAGCAGGAACCTCGGGACAGGGACGTACGAGCAGTACTTC. Translating it yields CASRNLGTGTYEQYF.

The gene calls are TRBV7-2 and TRBJ2-2; D gene uncertain. There are 13 residues in the CDR3. Trimming stripped 5 bases from V and 2 bases from J, with 6 bases between. Looked up from germline, CDR1 is SGHTA and CDR2 is FQGNSA. The CDR3 DNA follows: TGTGCCAGCAGCCAGATTAACACCGGGGAGCTGTTTTTT. It yields the protein CASSQINTGELFF.

The chain has TRBV9 and TRBJ1-1; no clear D gene. V was trimmed by 3 bases and J by 0 bases, leaving 12 bases between them. This CDR3 is 15 amino acids long. From germline, CDR1 is SGDLS and CDR2 YYNGEE. For the CDR3, the DNA is TGTGCCAGCAGCGGGGTACCACAGCTGAACACTGAAGCTTTCTTT. Translation: CASSGVPQLNTEAFF.

This chain links TRBV4-2 with TRBJ1-6; 7 bases fit TRBD1. The CDR3 contains 14 residues. The ends lost 1 base at V and 6 bases at J; junction bases unmatched: 0. The germline CDR1 and CDR2 sequences are LGHNA and YNFKEQ. The CDR3: CASSQGDSNSPLHF. CDR3 coding DNA: TGTGCCAGCAGCCAAGGGGACAGTAATTCACCCCTCCACTTT.

The chain has TRBV6-6 and TRBJ2-1; D gene unclear. V lost 0 bases and J 12 bases, leaving 9 bases between the germline ends. This CDR3 comprises 12 residues. CDR1 and CDR2 (germline): MNHNY, SVGAGI (reference sequence). As DNA, the CDR3 is TGTGCCAGCAGTTACTCGTCCCCCCGGCAGTTCTTC. Encoded protein: CASSYSSPRQFF.